The 27 T cell receptor beta chains below were found in one sample sequenced in a study of human T cells and chemical hapten exposure. Whole blood that had not been fractionated was the source of extracted total RNA. TCRdb used MiXCR to reprocess the 5' RACE reads, holding one entry per CDR3 protein. Of 110,000 or so distinct CDR3 sequences detected, approximately 20% appear once; the ten largest clones hold about 3%. These TCRs come from a human donor in good health.

V gene TRBV29-1 combines with J gene TRBJ2-7, with a weak D call TRBD2 (5 bases). Germline V gives CDR1 SQVTM, CDR2 ANQGSEA. The CDR3 contains 12 residues. Trimming left V 7 bases short and J 0 bases short, with 10 bases between. CDR3 protein: CSGGRASYEQYF. CDR3 coding DNA: TGCAGCGGAGGGCGGGCCTCCTACGAGCAGTACTTC.

This rearrangement joins TRBV28 to TRBJ1-5; tentatively, D is TRBD1 (6 bases). The CDR3 spans 14 residues. The V end was cut by 2 bases, the J end by 7 bases, with 12 bases between. Germline V gene lookup returns CDR1 MDHEN and CDR2 SYDVKM. This CDR3 reads CASSLVGGWQPQHF. The CDR3 DNA reads as TGTGCCAGCAGTTTAGTGGGGGGCTGGCAGCCCCAGCATTTT.

This chain links TRBV30 with TRBJ2-5, with D perhaps matching TRBD2 (5 bases). This CDR3 is built from 15 residues. With 2 bases removed from V and 3 bases from J, the gap between germline ends came to 16 bases. Germline V gene lookup returns CDR1 GTSNPN and CDR2 SVGIG (reference sequence). In DNA form, the CDR3 reads TGTGCCTGGAGTTTTGGACTGGGTCGTAAAGAGACCCAGTACTTC. It yields the protein CAWSFGLGRKETQYF. Supplemented by reference TRBV30 and TRBJ2-5, the full variable domain reads SQTIHQWPATLVQPVGSPLSLECTVEGTSNPNLYWYRQAAGRGLQLLFYSVGIGQISSEVPQNLSASRPQDRQFILSSKKLLLSDSGFYLCAWSFGLGRKETQYFGPGTRLLVL.

This chain connects TRBV6-5 to TRBJ2-2; weak D call: TRBD2 (6 bases). Germline CDR1 is MNHEY and CDR2 is SVGAGI. The CDR3 extends over 13 amino acids. Trimming removed 5 bases from V and 4 bases from J, with 8 bases in between. CDR3 sequence reads: CASSGLLTGELFF. CDR3 nucleotide sequence: TGTGCCAGCAGTGGACTACTCACCGGGGAGCTGTTTTTT.

This clonotype was observed a few times. The chain recombines TRBV6-5 with TRBJ2-7, with 7 bases aligning to TRBD1. The V segment lost 0 bases and the J segment 4 bases; nucleotides outside the gene matches: 6. CDR1 and CDR2 from the germline V gene are MNHEY and SVGAGI. The CDR3 covers 15 residues. In nucleotides, the CDR3 is TGTGCCAGCAGTTACTCTTCGGACAGGAATTACGAGCAGTACTTC. Translating gives CASSYSSDRNYEQYF.

The chain uses TRBV2 and TRBJ2-5; D might be TRBD1 (5 bases). The CDR3 consists of 13 residues. Per the germline V gene, CDR1 is SNHLY and CDR2 is FYNNEI. V was clipped by 7 bases and J by 1 base, with 10 bases between them. CDR3 sequence reads: CASIGDSQETQYF. CDR3 nucleotides: TGTGCCAGCATCGGAGACAGCCAAGAGACCCAGTACTTC.

This chain links TRBV6-1 with TRBJ2-3; D remains unclear. Trimming left V 5 bases short and J 6 bases short, with 9 bases between. The CDR3 has 12 residues. Germline loops: CDR1 MNHNS, CDR2 SASEGT. The CDR3 bases are TGTGCCAGCAGTCCGCGCGAGGATACGCAGTATTTT. Translating gives CASSPREDTQYF.

This chain links TRBV14 with TRBJ1-1; 8 nucleotides align to TRBD1. Germline CDR1 SGHDN, CDR2 FVKESK. With 2 bases clipped from V and 5 bases from J, the junction kept 13 bases outside the gene matches. CDR3 size: 17 residues. DNA for the CDR3: TGTGCCAGCAGCCAATACAGGACAGGGTCTAGGAAGACTGAAGCTTTCTTT. It specifies CASSQYRTGSRKTEAFF.

The chain has TRBV2 and TRBJ1-3, with no clear D. Germline assignment: CDR1 SNHLY and CDR2 FYNNEI. The CDR3 covers 13 residues. Trimming took 6 bases from V and 3 from J, leaving 9 bases between them. CDR3 sequence: CASRKGVGNTIYF. In nucleotides, the CDR3 is TGTGCCAGCAGGAAAGGTGTTGGAAACACCATATATTTT.

This clonotype came up a few times. This rearrangement joins TRBV14 to TRBJ1-2; D may be TRBD1 (6 bases). V was trimmed by 0 bases and J by 4 bases, leaving 9 bases between them. The germline gives CDR1 SGHDN, CDR2 FVKESK. This CDR3 spans 14 amino acids. This chain's CDR3 is CASSQDVGAYGYTF. In DNA, the CDR3 is TGTGCCAGCAGCCAAGATGTGGGGGCCTATGGCTACACCTTC.

In its sample, this clonotype was seen a few times. CDR3 residues: CASSQDLGTNTGELFF. DNA for the CDR3: TGCGCCAGCAGCCAAGACCTCGGGACAAACACCGGGGAGCTGTTTTTT. V is TRBV4-1 and J is TRBJ2-2, with D perhaps matching TRBD1 (6 bases). This CDR3 contains 16 residues. Germline V gene sequence: CDR1 MGHRA, CDR2 YSYEKL. The ends were cut back, 0 bases at V and 2 bases at J, with 10 bases in the middle.

There are many counts of this clonotype. The V gene is TRBV28, the J gene TRBJ1-1; perhaps TRBD1 as D (6 bases). The CDR3 is made up of 13 amino acids. V was cut by 2 bases and J by 4 bases, with 8 bases left in between. Germline values: CDR1 MDHEN, CDR2 SYDVKM. CDR3 DNA: TGTGCCAGCAGTTTACAACAGGGCACTGAAGCTTTCTTT. The encoded protein is CASSLQQGTEAFF.

Only a few counts were recorded for this clonotype. The chain links TRBV28 to TRBJ2-7; 8 nucleotides match TRBD1. With V trimmed by 5 bases and J by 2 bases, 8 bases remained unmatched. Germline V gene sequence: CDR1 MDHEN, CDR2 SYDVKM. The CDR3 spans 15 residues. CDR3: CASSQPGTGPYEQYF. In nucleotides, the CDR3 is TGTGCCAGCAGTCAGCCCGGGACAGGCCCCTACGAGCAGTACTTC.

This chain links TRBV7-8 with TRBJ1-1, with a tentative D call TRBD1 (5 bases). Trimming left V 3 bases short and J 6 bases short, with 17 bases between. The CDR3 loop spans 15 amino acids. Germline CDR1 reads SGHVS; CDR2 reads FQNEAQ. The CDR3 here is CASSFGRRGRAEAFF. DNA for the CDR3: TGTGCCAGCAGCTTCGGGAGGAGGGGCAGGGCTGAAGCTTTCTTT.

This clonotype was detected a few times. The chain employs TRBV6-6 and TRBJ1-1; no definite D call. The CDR3 extends over 13 amino acids. Trimming shortened V by 6 bases and J by 3 bases, and 11 bases separated the two germline ends. The V gene's germline CDR1 is MNHNY and CDR2 SVGAGI (reference sequence). This CDR3 is CASRGLEDTEAFF. The CDR3 DNA reads as TGTGCCAGCAGGGGTCTTGAGGACACTGAAGCTTTCTTT.

The V and J genes are TRBV4-1 and TRBJ2-1, with unresolved D. CDR1 MGHRA and CDR2 YSYEKL come from the germline V gene. Trimming removed 2 bases from V and 8 bases from J, with 10 bases in between. The CDR3 runs 13 residues. In DNA form, the CDR3 reads TGCGCCAGCAGCCAAAATCTGGATGATGAGCAGTTCTTC. Protein: CASSQNLDDEQFF.

The genes are TRBV28 and TRBJ1-2, with unresolved D. The V end was cut by 6 bases, the J end by 4 bases, with 18 bases between. This CDR3 has 15 residues. Germline loops: CDR1 MDHEN, CDR2 SYDVKM. The CDR3 loop reads CASSLMSGRVYGYTF. Written as DNA, the CDR3 is TGTGCCAGCAGCCTTATGAGCGGCAGAGTCTATGGCTACACCTTC.

There are a few counts of this clonotype. The chain combines TRBV10-3 with TRBJ2-3; no firm D call. Trimming took off 8 bases at V and 3 bases at J, with 12 bases between the two ends. The CDR3 length is 13 residues. CDR1 ENHRY and CDR2 SYGVKD come from the germline V gene. DNA of the CDR3: TGTGCCATCTGGAGTATGAGGACAGATACGCAGTATTTT. It encodes CAIWSMRTDTQYF.

V is TRBV24-1 and J is TRBJ2-5, with 8 bases matching TRBD2. Trimming at V came to 3 bases and at J to 3 bases, leaving 11 bases not matched to a gene. The CDR3 extends over 17 amino acids. CDR1 and CDR2 (germline): KGHDR, SFDVKD. CDR3 DNA sequence: TGTGCCACCAGTGATCCCCGGAGGCGGGAGGTCGAAGAGACCCAGTACTTC. It yields the protein CATSDPRRREVEETQYF.

The chain recombines TRBV11-2 with TRBJ2-5; 10 nucleotides align to TRBD2. V dropped 5 bases and J dropped 9; count of bases not matched to a gene: 12. CDR3 length: 15 amino acids. Germline values: CDR1 SGHAT, CDR2 FQNNGV. In DNA, the CDR3 is TGTGCCAGCAGCCCCCAGCCGCTAGCGGGAGAACCCCAGTACTTC. This encodes CASSPQPLAGEPQYF.

A few counts support this clonotype. The V gene is TRBV5-5, the J gene TRBJ2-1; TRBD1 is a possible D gene (6 bases). CDR1 SGHKS and CDR2 YYEKEE come from the germline V gene (reference sequence). This CDR3 has 15 residues. Trimming pared 1 base from V and 0 bases from J, leaving 8 bases between. The chain's CDR3 is CASSLQGSSYNEQFF. The DNA for the CDR3 is TGTGCCAGCAGCTTGCAGGGGAGCTCCTACAATGAGCAGTTCTTC.

The rearrangement uses TRBV28 and TRBJ2-3; D unresolved. The CDR3 runs 14 residues. Deletions cut 4 bases from V and 4 bases from J, with 12 bases between. Germline V gene data show CDR1 as MDHEN and CDR2 as SYDVKM. Here the CDR3 DNA reads TGTGCCAGCAGTTCAGGTTTTTCGGCAGATACGCAGTATTTT. It yields the protein CASSSGFSADTQYF.

This clonotype was counted only a few times. J is TRBJ2-3 and V is TRBV27, with a possible D match to TRBD2 (6 bases). This CDR3 comprises 15 residues. Germline CDR1 MNHEY, CDR2 SMNVEV (reference sequence). V was pared by 2 bases and J by 2 bases, with 11 bases between. The chain's CDR3 is CASSLGLRTTDTQYF. In DNA, the CDR3 is TGTGCCAGCAGTTTAGGACTAAGAACCACAGATACGCAGTATTTT.

A few counts support this clonotype. The genes are TRBV10-3 and TRBJ2-2; D is possibly TRBD1 (6 bases). The CDR3 spans 14 residues. The germline V gene encodes CDR1 ENHRY and CDR2 SYGVKD. The V gene lost 4 bases and the J gene lost 2 bases, with 8 bases spanning the gap. The CDR3 is CAISVQGNTGELFF. The DNA of the CDR3 is TGTGCCATCAGTGTACAGGGTAACACCGGGGAGCTGTTTTTT.

The J gene is TRBJ1-1, the V gene TRBV18; unclear D gene. This CDR3 comprises 14 residues. Trimming shortened V by 4 bases and J by 3 bases, and 12 bases separated the two germline ends. Germline V gene lookup returns CDR1 KGHSH and CDR2 LQKENI. CDR3 residues: CASSHYTPDTEAFF. CDR3 nucleotide sequence: TGTGCCAGCTCACACTATACCCCGGACACTGAAGCTTTCTTT.

The genes are TRBV12-3 or TRBV12-4 and TRBJ2-6; D remains unclear. Trimming pared 7 bases from V and 1 base from J, leaving 5 bases between. The CDR3 loop spans 13 amino acids. The CDR3 loop is CASTESGANVLTF. Here the CDR3 DNA reads TGTGCCAGCACCGAATCTGGGGCCAACGTCCTGACTTTC.

The sample holds a few counts of this clonotype. The chain carries TRBV29-1 and TRBJ1-1, with a weak D call TRBD1 (6 bases). Between the trimmed V and J ends, which lost 4 bases and 3 bases, there was a span of 12 bases. Germline CDR1 and CDR2: SQVTM and ANQGSEA. CDR3 length equals 13 residues. The CDR3 sequence is CSVGREGDTEAFF. The CDR3 DNA sequence: TGCAGCGTTGGAAGGGAGGGGGACACTGAAGCTTTCTTT.